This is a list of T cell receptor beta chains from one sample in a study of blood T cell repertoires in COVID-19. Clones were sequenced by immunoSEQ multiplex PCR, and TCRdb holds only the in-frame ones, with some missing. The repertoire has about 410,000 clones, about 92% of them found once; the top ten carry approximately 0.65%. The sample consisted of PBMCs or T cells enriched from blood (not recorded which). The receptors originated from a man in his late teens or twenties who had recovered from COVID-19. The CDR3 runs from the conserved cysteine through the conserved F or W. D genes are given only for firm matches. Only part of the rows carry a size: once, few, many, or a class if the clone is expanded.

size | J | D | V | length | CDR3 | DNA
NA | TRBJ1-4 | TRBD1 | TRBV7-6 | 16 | CASSLALGTGDEKLFF | TGTGCCAGCAGCTTAGCGCTTGGGACAGGGGACGAAAAACTGTTTTTT
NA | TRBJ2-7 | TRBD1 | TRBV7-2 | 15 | CASSKAGTGYYEQYF | TGTGCCAGCAGCAAAGCCGGGACAGGTTACTACGAGCAGTACTTC
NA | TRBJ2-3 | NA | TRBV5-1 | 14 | CASRRGATPDTQYF | TGCGCCAGCAGGCGCGGAGCGACTCCAGATACGCAGTATTTT
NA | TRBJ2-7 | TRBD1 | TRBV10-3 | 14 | CAIRLGQGWYEQYF | TGTGCCATCCGCCTCGGACAGGGGTGGTACGAGCAGTACTTC
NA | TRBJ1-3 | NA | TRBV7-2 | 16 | CASSWQGVSSGNTIYF | TGTGCCAGCAGCTGGCAGGGCGTAAGCTCTGGAAACACCATATATTTT
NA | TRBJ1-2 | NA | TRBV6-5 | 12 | CASRFTGSGYTF | TGTGCCAGCAGGTTCACAGGGTCGGGCTACACCTTC
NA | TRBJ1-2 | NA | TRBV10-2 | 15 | CASSDPSGGNYGYTF | TGCGCCAGCAGTGACCCGTCGGGGGGCAACTATGGCTACACCTTC
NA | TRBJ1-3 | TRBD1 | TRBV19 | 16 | CASSPPGTVSGSTIYF | TGTGCCAGTAGTCCGCCCGGGACAGTCTCTGGAAGCACCATATATTTT
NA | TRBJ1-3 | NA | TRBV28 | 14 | CASSLYSSGNTIYF | TGTGCCAGCAGTTTGTACAGCTCTGGAAACACCATATATTTT
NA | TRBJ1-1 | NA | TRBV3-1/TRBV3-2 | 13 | CASSPASGTEAFF | TGTGCCAGCAGCCCCGCTTCGGGAACTGAAGCTTTCTTT
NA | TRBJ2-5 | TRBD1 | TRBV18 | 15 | CASSPEDRRKETQYF | TGTGCCAGCTCACCAGAGGACAGGAGGAAAGAGACCCAGTACTTC
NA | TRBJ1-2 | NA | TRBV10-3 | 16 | CAISESLSGDYYGYTF | TGTGCCATCAGTGAGTCCCTTTCCGGGGACTACTATGGCTACACCTTC
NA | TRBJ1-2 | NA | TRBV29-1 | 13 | CSVPDKTGDGYTF | TGCAGCGTTCCTGATAAGACTGGCGATGGCTACACCTTC
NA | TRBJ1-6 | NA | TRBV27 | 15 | CASSLSAGSNSPLHF | TGTGCCAGCAGTTTATCGGCAGGGTCTAATTCACCCCTCCACTTT
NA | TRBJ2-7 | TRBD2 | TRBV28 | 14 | CASHSSGHRYEQYF | TGTGCCAGCCATTCTAGCGGTCATCGATACGAGCAGTACTTC
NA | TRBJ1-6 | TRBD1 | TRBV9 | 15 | CASSIRQGADSPLHF | TGTGCCAGCAGCATCCGACAGGGGGCTGATTCACCCCTCCACTTT
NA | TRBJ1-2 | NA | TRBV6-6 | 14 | CASSATQGNYGYTF | TGTGCCAGCAGTGCCACGCAGGGGAACTATGGCTACACCTTC
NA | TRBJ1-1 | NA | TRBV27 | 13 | CASSLNRHTEAFF | TGTGCCAGCAGCCTAAACAGGCACACTGAAGCTTTCTTT
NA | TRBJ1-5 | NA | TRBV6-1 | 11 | CASSESVPQHF | TGTGCCAGCAGTGAATCGGTGCCCCAGCATTTT
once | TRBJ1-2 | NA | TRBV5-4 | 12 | CASSLGGEGYTF | TGTGCCAGCAGCTTGGGGGGGGAAGGCTACACCTTC
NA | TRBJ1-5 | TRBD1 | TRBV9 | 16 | CASSVGTEYSNQPQHF | TGTGCCAGCAGCGTGGGGACAGAGTATAGCAATCAGCCCCAGCATTTT
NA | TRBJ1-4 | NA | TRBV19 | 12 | CASRRGNEKLFF | TGTGCCAGTAGGCGGGGTAATGAAAAACTGTTTTTT
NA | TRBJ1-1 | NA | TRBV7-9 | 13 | CASSITGRTEAFF | TGTGCCAGCAGCATAACAGGGCGCACTGAAGCTTTCTTT
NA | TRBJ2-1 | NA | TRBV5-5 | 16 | CASSHRWGKGYNEQFF | TGTGCCAGCAGCCATCGTTGGGGTAAGGGGTACAATGAGCAGTTCTTC
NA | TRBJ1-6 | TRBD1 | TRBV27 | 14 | CVSRQGPRDSPLHF | TGTGTCAGCAGACAGGGTCCCAGAGATTCACCCCTCCACTTT
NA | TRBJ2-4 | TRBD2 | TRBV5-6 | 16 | CASSRGLGGGADIQYF | TGTGCCAGCAGTCGAGGGTTGGGCGGGGGTGCGGACATTCAGTACTTC
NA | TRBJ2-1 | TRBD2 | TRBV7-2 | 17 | CASSLGGGPFSYNEQFF | TGTGCCAGCAGCTTAGGGGGAGGGCCTTTCTCCTACAATGAGCAGTTCTTC
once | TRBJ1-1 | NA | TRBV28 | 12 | CASRTGGREAFF | TGTGCCAGCAGGACGGGGGGCAGAGAAGCTTTCTTT
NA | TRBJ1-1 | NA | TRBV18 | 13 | CASSPAGNTEAFF | TGTGCCAGCTCACCAGCAGGGAACACTGAAGCTTTCTTT
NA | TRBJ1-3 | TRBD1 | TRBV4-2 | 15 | CASSQEGQELNTIYF | TGTGCCAGCAGCCAGGAGGGACAGGAGCTTAACACCATATATTTT
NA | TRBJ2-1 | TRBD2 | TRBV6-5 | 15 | CASSYSSSGVNEQFF | TGTGCCAGCAGTTACTCGTCTAGCGGGGTGAATGAGCAGTTCTTC
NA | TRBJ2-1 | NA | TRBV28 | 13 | CASSLTGVNEQFF | TGTGCCAGCAGTCTAACGGGGGTCAATGAGCAGTTCTTC
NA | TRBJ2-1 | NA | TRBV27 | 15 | CASRQTPAGNNEQFF | TGTGCCAGCAGGCAGACCCCAGCCGGGAACAATGAGCAGTTCTTC
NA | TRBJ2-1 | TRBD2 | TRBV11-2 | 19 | CASSLDGTSGRSSYNEQFF | TGTGCCAGCAGCTTAGATGGGACTAGCGGGAGGAGCTCCTACAATGAGCAGTTCTTC
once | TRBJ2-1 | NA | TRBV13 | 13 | CASGTRLYNEQFF | TGTGCCAGCGGAACCCGACTCTACAATGAGCAGTTCTTC
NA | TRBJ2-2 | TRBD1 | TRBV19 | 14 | CASSIGQGAGELFF | TGTGCCAGTAGTATTGGGCAGGGGGCCGGGGAGCTGTTTTTT
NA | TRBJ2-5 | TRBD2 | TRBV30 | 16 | CAWSRGLAGYQETQYF | TGTGCCTGGAGTCGTGGACTAGCGGGTTACCAAGAGACCCAGTACTTC